This TCR beta chain was captured by sequencing in a study of CD8 T cells in ankylosing spondylitis. General study results and limits: Reports say disease-linked clones showed up significantly more in matched ankylosing spondylitis synovial fluid. Disease-linked clones had a CD8+ phenotype and relatively low frequency in peripheral blood.

TCRdb re-called the 5' RACE reads through MiXCR, storing one row per CDR3 protein. The table shows 250,000 or so distinct CDR3 sequences, with 20% to 30% occurring only once. The germline V gene encodes CDR1 SQVTM and CDR2 ANQGSEA. This CDR3 has 12 residues. Between the trimmed V and J ends, which lost 4 bases and 4 bases, there was a span of 9 bases. With regard to this clonotype: Its antigen is unknown.

The chain recombines TRBV29-1 with TRBJ2-3; D uncertain. The sequence was collected from a male donor with ankylosing spondylitis or in good health (not recorded which). Material for sequencing was blood, either unsorted or a sorted T cell fraction (not recorded which). The CDR3 is CSVAVESDTQYF. CDR3 sequence (DNA): TGCAGCGTTGCTGTTGAGTCAGATACGCAGTATTTT.